Sequencing of this TCR beta chain was carried out in a study of blood T cell repertoires in COVID-19. Study in general: PBMCs, B-cell-depleted T cells, or T cells were the source of the cDNA or gDNA that made up the material.

The germline CDR1 and CDR2 sequences are SGHTS and YDEGEE. Trimming removed 0 bases from V and 3 bases from J, with 6 bases in between. The CDR3 length is 14 residues. Sequenced by immunoSEQ multiplex PCR; TCRdb stores in-frame clones only, minus some. The sample includes about 170,000 clones, approximately 90% of them seen just once. The TCR originated in a man aged 50 or older who had recovered from COVID-19. The specimen was peripheral blood. The chain recombines TRBV5-8 with TRBJ1-4; the D gene is possibly TRBD1 (5 bases). CDR3 region: CASSLETANEKLFF. DNA for the CDR3: TGTGCCAGCAGCTTGGAGACAGCTAATGAAAAACTGTTTTTT.